The TCR beta chain under discussion was sequenced for a study of blood T cell repertoires in COVID-19. As for the study in general: The United States, Italy and Spain provided the acute and convalescent COVID-19 samples. The cDNA or gDNA used as material had been derived from T cells, B-cell-depleted T cells, or PBMCs.

Authors' analysis steps: Cell counts per sample came from amplifying reference gene primers. Only in-frame clones appear in the TCRdb table, and some are missing; sequencing was by immunoSEQ multiplex PCR. V, J and clone size reflect that table, while D and trimming were determined from the DNA. The top ten hold 13% to 15% of the sample, which has approximately 61,000 clones, around 87% seen once. Germline V CDR1 and CDR2: SGHTA, FQGNSA. V lost 4 bases to trimming and J lost 7 bases; unmatched junction nucleotides: 10. CDR3 size: 16 residues. This sequence joins TRBV7-2 and TRBJ1-6; 7 positions agree with TRBD1. Sequenced sample: peripheral blood. The clonotype comes from a human donor in a cohort sampled during active COVID-19. The CDR3, as DNA: TGTGCCAGCAGCTCGGGACCGGGACAGATCAATTCACCCCTCCACTTT. Protein product: CASSSGPGQINSPLHF.